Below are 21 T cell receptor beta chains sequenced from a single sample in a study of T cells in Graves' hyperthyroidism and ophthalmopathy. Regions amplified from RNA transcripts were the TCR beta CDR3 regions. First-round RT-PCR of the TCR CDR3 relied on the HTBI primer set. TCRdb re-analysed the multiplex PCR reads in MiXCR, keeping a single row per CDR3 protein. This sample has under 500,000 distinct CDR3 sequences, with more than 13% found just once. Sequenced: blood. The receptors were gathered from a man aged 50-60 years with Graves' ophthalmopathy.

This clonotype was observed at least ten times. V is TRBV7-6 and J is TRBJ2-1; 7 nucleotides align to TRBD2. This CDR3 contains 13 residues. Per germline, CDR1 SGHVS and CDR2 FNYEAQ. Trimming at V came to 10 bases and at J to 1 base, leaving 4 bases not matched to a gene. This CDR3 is CATSRESYNEQFF. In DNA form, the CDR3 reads TGTGCCACCTCGCGGGAGTCCTACAATGAGCAGTTCTTC.

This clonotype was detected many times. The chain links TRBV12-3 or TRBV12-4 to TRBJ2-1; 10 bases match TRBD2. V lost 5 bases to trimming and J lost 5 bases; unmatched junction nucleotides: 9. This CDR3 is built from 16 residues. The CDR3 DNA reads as TGTGCCAGCAGTCAACCCGGACTAGCGGAGGACAATGAGCAGTTCTTC. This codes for CASSQPGLAEDNEQFF.

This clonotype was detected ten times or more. CDR3: CASSSIKGPHLPYEQYF. As DNA, the CDR3 is TGTGCCAGCAGCTCCATTAAAGGGCCCCATCTGCCCTACGAGCAGTACTTC. The gene calls are TRBV7-6 and TRBJ2-7; D is undetermined. This CDR3 has 17 residues. Deletions cut 4 bases from V and 2 bases from J, with 21 bases between. In germline, CDR1 is SGHVS, CDR2 FNYEAQ.

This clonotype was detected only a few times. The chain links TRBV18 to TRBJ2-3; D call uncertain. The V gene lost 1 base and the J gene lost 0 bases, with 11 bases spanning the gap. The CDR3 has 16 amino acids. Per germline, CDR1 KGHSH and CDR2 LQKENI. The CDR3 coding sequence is TGTGCCAGCTCACCACAATTGGCCGGGAGCACAGATACGCAGTATTTT. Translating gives CASSPQLAGSTDTQYF.

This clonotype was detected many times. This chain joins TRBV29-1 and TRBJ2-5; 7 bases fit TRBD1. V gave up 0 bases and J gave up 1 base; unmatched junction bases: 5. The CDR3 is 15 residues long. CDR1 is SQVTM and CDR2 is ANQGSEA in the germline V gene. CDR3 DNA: TGCAGCGTTGAAGATGGGACAGCACCCCAAGAGACCCAGTACTTC. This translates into CSVEDGTAPQETQYF.

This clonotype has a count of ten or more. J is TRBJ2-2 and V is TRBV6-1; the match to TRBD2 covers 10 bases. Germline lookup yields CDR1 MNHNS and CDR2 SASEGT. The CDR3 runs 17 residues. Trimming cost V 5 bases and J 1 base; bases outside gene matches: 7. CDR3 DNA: TGTGCCAGCAGTTATGGACTAGCGGCGCTGAACACCGGGGAGCTGTTTTTT. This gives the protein CASSYGLAALNTGELFF.

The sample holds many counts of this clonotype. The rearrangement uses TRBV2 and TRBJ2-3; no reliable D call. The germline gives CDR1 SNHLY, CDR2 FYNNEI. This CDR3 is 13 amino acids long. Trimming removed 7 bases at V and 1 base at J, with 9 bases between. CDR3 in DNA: TGTGCCAGCATGACTGACGGCACAGATACGCAGTATTTT. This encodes CASMTDGTDTQYF. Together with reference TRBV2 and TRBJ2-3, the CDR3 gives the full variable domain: EPEVTQTPSHQVTQMGQEVILRCVPISNHLYFYWYRQILGQKVEFLVSFYNNEISEKSEIFDDQFSVERPDGSNFTLKIRSTKLEDSAMYFCASMTDGTDTQYFGPGTRLTVL.

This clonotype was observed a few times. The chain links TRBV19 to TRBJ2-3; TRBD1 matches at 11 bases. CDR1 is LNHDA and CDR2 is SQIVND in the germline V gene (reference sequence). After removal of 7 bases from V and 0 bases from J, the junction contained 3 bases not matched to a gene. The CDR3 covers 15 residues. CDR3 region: CASMGQGDSTDTQYF. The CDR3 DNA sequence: TGTGCCAGTATGGGACAGGGGGATAGCACAGATACGCAGTATTTT. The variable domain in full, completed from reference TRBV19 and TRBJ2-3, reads DGGITQSPKYLFRKEGQNVTLSCEQNLNHDAMYWYRQDPGQGLRLIYYSQIVNDFQKGDIAEGYSVSREKKESFPLTVTSAQKNPTAFYLCASMGQGDSTDTQYFGPGTRLTVL.

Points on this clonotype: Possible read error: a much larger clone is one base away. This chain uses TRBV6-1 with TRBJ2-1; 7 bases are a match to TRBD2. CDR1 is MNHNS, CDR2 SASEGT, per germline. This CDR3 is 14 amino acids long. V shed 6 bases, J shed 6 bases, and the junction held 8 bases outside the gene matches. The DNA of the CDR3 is TGTGCCAGCAGAACGGGACTAACGGCCAATGAGCAGTTCTTC. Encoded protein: CASRTGLTANEQFF.

The CDR3 spells CASSSYWQNEKLFF. For the CDR3, the DNA is TGTGCCAGCAGCAGTTACTGGCAGAATGAAAAACTGTTTTTT. V and J are TRBV6-1 and TRBJ1-4; unclear D gene. Germline-derived CDR1 and CDR2 are MNHNS and SASEGT. This CDR3 has 14 residues. Trimming left V 6 bases short and J 5 bases short, with 13 bases between.

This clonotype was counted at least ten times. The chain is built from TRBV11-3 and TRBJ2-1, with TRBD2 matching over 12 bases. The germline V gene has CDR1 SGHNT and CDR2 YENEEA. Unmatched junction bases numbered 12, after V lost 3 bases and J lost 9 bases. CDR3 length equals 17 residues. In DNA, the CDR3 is TGTGCCAGCAGCTTGGAGGGAACTAGCGGGAGGTCGGCTGAGCAGTTCTTC. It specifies CASSLEGTSGRSAEQFF.

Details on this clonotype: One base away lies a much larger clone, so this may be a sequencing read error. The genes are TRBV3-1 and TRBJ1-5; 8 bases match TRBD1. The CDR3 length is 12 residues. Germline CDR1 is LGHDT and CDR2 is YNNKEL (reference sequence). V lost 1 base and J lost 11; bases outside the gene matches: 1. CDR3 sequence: CASSQGQGTQHF. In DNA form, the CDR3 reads TGTGCCAGCAGCCAAGGACAGGGGACCCAGCATTTT.

For the CDR3, the DNA is TGCAGTGCTAGGTTACAGGGGGGCTATGGCTACACCTTC. This sequence encodes CSARLQGGYGYTF. This chain links TRBV20-1 with TRBJ1-2; 8 nucleotides line up with TRBD1. The CDR3 extends over 13 amino acids. CDR1 DFQATT and CDR2 SNEGSKA come from the germline V gene (reference sequence). The ends lost 3 bases at V and 4 bases at J; junction bases unmatched: 4.

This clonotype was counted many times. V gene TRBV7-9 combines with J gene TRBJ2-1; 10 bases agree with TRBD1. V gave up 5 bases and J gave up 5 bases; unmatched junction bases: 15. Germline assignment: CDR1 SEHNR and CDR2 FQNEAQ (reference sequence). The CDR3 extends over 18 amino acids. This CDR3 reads CASSPVPGQGSRHNEQFF. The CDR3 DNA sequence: TGTGCCAGCAGCCCCGTCCCGGGACAGGGGTCCAGACACAATGAGCAGTTCTTC.

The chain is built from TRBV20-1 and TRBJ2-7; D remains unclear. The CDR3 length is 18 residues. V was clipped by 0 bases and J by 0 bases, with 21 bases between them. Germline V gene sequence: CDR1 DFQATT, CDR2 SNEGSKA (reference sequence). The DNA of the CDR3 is TGCAGTGCTAGAGATCCTGGCTTCGGCAGCCATAGCTCCTACGAGCAGTACTTC. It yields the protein CSARDPGFGSHSSYEQYF.

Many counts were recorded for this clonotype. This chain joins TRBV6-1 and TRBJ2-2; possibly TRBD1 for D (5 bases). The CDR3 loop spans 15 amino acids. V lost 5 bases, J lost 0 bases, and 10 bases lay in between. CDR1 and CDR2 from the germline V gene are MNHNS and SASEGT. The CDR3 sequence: CASSPDSANTGELFF. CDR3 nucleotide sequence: TGTGCCAGCAGTCCCGACAGCGCGAACACCGGGGAGCTGTTTTTT.

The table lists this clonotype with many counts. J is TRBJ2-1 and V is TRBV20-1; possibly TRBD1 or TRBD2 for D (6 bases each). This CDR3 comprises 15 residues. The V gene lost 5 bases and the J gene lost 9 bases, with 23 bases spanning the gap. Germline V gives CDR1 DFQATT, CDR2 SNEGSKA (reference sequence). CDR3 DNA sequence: TGCAGTGCTCGCGGAGGGGGAACCGGAGCGATTGAGCAGTTCTTC. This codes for CSARGGGTGAIEQFF.

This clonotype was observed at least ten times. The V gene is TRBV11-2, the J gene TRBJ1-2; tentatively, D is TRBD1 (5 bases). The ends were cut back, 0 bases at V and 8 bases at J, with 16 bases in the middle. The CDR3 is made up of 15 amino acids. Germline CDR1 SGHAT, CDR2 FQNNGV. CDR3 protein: CASSLDRGRVGGYTF. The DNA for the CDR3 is TGTGCCAGCAGCTTAGATCGAGGCAGGGTAGGCGGCTACACCTTC.

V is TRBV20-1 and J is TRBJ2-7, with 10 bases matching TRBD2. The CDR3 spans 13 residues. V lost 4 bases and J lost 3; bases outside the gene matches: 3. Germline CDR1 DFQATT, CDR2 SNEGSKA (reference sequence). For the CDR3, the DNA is TGCAGTGCTAAGCGGGAGGGGGTCTACGAGCAGTACTTC. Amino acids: CSAKREGVYEQYF.

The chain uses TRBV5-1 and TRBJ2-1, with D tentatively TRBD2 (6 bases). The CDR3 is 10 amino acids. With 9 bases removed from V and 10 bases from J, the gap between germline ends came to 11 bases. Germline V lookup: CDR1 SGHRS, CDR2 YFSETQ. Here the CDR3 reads CANNGGEQFF. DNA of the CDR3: TGCGCCAACAATGGGGGGGAGCAGTTCTTC.

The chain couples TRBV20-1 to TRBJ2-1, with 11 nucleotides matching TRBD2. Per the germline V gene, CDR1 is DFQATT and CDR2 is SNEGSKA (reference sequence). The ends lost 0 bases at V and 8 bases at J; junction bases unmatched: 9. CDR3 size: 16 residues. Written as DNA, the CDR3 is TGCAGTGCTAGAGACGCCGGGACTAGCGGCCCCCATGAGCAGTTCTTC. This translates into CSARDAGTSGPHEQFF.